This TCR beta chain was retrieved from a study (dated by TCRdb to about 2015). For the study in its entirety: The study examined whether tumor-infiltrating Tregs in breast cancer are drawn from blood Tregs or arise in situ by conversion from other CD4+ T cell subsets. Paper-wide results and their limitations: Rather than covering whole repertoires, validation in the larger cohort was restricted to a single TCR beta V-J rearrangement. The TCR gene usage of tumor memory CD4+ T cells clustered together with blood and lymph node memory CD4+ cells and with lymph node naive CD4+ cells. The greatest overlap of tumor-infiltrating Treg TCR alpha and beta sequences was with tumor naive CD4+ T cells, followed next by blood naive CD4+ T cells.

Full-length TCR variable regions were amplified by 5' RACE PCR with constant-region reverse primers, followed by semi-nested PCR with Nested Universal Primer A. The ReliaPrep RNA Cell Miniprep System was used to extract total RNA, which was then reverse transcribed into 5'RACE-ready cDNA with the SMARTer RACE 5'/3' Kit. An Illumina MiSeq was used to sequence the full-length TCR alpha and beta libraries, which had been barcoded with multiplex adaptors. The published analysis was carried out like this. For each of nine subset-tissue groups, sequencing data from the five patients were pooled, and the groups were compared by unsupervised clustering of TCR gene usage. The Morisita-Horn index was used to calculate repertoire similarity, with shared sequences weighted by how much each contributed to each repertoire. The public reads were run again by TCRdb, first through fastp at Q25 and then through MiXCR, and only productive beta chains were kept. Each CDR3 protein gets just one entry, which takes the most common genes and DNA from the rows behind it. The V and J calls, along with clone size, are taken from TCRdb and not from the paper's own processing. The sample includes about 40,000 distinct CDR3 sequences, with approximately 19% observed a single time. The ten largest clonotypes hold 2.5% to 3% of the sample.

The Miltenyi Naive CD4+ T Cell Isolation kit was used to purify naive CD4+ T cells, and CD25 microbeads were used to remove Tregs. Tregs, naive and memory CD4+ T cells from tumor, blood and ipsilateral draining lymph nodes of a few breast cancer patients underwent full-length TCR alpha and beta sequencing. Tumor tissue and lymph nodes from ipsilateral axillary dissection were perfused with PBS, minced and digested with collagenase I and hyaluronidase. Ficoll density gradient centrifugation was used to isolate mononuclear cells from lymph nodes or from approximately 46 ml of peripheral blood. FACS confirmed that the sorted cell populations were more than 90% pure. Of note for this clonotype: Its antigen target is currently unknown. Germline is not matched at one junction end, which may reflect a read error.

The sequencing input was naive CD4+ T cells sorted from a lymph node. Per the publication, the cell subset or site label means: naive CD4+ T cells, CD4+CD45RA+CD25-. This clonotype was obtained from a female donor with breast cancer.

The base sequence is TGTGTCAGCAGCTTAAACCCTTCGAGGATGGACGAGCAGTACTTC. This is translated as CVSSLNPSRMDEQYF. The rearrangement combines TRBV7-3 with TRBJ2-7, with no confident D gene call. From a lookup of the germline V gene, CDR1 and CDR2 are SGHTA and FQGTGA. The CDR3 numbers 15 residues from cysteine through phenylalanine. Solely the CDR3 DNA is kept, with 45 bases framed from the first base.